This T cell receptor (beta chain) was found in a study of blood T cells in healthy people across ages. About the research overall: In model experiments, template switching was able to capture about one barcoded beta molecule for every two T cells that were present. Whole-study results and caveats: With unsorted PBMCs, a conclusive comparison of naive versus antigen-experienced cells was not possible.

A sample-barcoded 5' primer and a J-beta primer mix were used in a second PCR of about 6 to 11 cycles. Every cDNA molecule carried a tag from a template-switch adaptor bearing 12 random nucleotides. Using its own MiXCR run on the 5' RACE reads, TCRdb lists one record per CDR3 protein. The profile covers some 900,000 distinct CDR3 sequences, with 29% appearing a single time and 15% to 20% taken by the ten largest. CDR3 length equals 14 residues. Germline CDR1 reads MDHEN; CDR2 reads SYDVKM. This clonotype has a handful of counts. Its antigen is as yet unknown. The junction does not match germline at one end; this may be a read error.

The specimen sequenced was blood. The V gene is TRBV28, the J gene TRBJ1-2; a possible D gene is TRBD1 (5 bases). The sequence came from a woman aged 80 or over in good health. The CDR3 sequence: CPSSQTRDYYGYTF. CDR3 in DNA: TGTCCCAGCAGTCAAACTCGGGACTACTATGGCTACACCTTC.